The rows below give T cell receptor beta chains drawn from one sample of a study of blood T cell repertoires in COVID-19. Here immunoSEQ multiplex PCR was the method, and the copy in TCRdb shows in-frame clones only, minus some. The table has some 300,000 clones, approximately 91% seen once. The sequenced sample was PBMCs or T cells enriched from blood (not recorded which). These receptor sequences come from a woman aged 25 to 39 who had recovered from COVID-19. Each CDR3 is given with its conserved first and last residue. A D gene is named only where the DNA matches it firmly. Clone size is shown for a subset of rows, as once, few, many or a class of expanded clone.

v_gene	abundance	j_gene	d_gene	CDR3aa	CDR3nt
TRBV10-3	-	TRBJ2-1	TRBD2	CAISGREGQKDNEQFF	TGTGCCATCAGTGGGCGGGAGGGCCAAAAGGACAATGAGCAGTTCTTC
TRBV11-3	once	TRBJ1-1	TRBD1	CASSLISGQGMNTEAFF	TGTGCCAGCAGCCTCATTTCCGGACAGGGGATGAACACTGAAGCTTTCTTT
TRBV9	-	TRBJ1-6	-	CASSVGAGVSPLHF	TGTGCCAGCAGCGTAGGTGCGGGCGTTTCACCCCTCCACTTT
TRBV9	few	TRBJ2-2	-	CASSVHRGGELFF	TGTGCCAGCAGCGTACACCGAGGCGGGGAGCTGTTTTTT
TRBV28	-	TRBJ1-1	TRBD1	CASSLPGQGKSFF	TGTGCCAGCAGTTTACCGGGACAGGGGAAAAGCTTCTTT
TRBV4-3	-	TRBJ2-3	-	CASSQYSVVAVSTDTQYF	TGCGCCAGCAGCCAGTACTCTGTGGTGGCGGTCAGCACAGATACGCAGTATTTT
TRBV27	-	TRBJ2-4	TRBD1	CASSFRGGVAKNIQYF	TGTGCCAGCAGTTTCAGAGGGGGCGTTGCCAAAAACATTCAGTACTTC
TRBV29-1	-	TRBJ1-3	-	CSARGGSGNTIYF	TGCAGCGCCCGGGGAGGGTCGGGAAACACCATATATTTT
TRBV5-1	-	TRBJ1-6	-	CASSSKSGGYNSPLHF	TGCGCCAGCAGCTCCAAATCCGGGGGGTATAATTCACCCCTCCACTTT
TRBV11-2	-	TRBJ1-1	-	CASSLNIGNTEAFF	TGTGCCAGCAGCTTAAACATTGGGAACACTGAAGCTTTCTTT
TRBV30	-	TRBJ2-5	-	CAWSASQGLQETQYF	TGTGCCTGGAGTGCTTCACAGGGCTTACAAGAGACCCAGTACTTC
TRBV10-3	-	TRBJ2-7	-	CAITATGDEQYF	TGTGCCATCACCGCGACCGGGGACGAGCAGTACTTC
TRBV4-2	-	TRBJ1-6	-	CASKGQGGSPLHF	TGTGCCAGCAAGGGCCAGGGAGGATCACCCCTCCACTTT
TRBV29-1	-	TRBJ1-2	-	CSVEDRGSSHAGDGYTF	TGCAGCGTTGAAGATCGGGGGTCGTCGCACGCGGGGGATGGCTACACCTTC
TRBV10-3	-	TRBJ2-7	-	CAISGGLDEQYF	TGTGCCATCAGTGGGGGGCTCGACGAGCAGTACTTC
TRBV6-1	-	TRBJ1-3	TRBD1	CASSEGQGAGNTIYF	TGTGCCAGCAGTGAGGGACAGGGGGCTGGAAACACCATATATTTT
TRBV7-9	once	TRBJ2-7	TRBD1	CASSLTQGSGGDYEQYF	TGTGCCAGCAGCTTAACCCAAGGGTCAGGGGGCGACTACGAGCAGTACTTC
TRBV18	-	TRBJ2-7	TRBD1	CASSPNGQGYEQYF	TGTGCCAGCTCACCGAACGGACAGGGCTACGAGCAGTACTTC
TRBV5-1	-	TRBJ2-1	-	CASTPRGGDLYNEQFF	TGCGCCAGCACTCCAAGAGGGGGGGACCTCTACAATGAGCAGTTCTTC
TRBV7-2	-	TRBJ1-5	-	CASTLGVHQPQHF	TGTGCCAGCACTTTGGGAGTGCATCAGCCCCAGCATTTT
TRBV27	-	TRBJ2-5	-	CASRRHRGGETQYF	TGTGCCAGCAGACGACACAGGGGGGGAGAGACCCAGTACTTC
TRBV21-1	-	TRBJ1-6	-	CASSQGIPGQSRSPLHF	TGTGCCAGCAGCCAGGGCATACCGGGACAGTCCAGATCACCCCTCCACTTT
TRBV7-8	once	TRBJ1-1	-	CASSRPPGQGRTEAFF	TGTGCCAGCAGCCGCCCACCCGGGCAGGGAAGGACTGAAGCTTTCTTT
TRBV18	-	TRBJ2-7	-	CASSPPPNYEQYF	TGTGCCAGCTCACCTCCCCCAAACTACGAGCAGTACTTC
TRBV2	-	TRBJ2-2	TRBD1	CASSGQGTGELFF	TGTGCCAGCAGTGGACAGGGAACCGGGGAGCTGTTTTTT
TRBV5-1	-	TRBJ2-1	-	CASSLAGGADLNEQFF	TGCGCCAGCAGCTTAGCGGGTGGGGCGGATCTCAATGAGCAGTTCTTC
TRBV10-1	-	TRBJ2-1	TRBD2	CASSPILAGGTHYNEQFF	TGCGCCAGCAGCCCCATACTAGCGGGGGGTACCCACTACAATGAGCAGTTCTTC
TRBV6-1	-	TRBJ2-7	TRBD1	CASSSTGGEQYF	TGTGCCAGCAGTTCGACAGGGGGCGAGCAGTACTTC
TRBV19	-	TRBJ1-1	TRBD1	CASSIEVQGGTEAFF	TGTGCCAGTAGTATAGAGGTCCAGGGGGGCACTGAAGCTTTCTTT
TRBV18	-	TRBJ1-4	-	CASSPTGPPVTNEKLFF	TGTGCCAGCTCACCAACAGGTCCCCCGGTAACTAATGAAAAACTGTTTTTT
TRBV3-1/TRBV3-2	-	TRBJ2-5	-	CASSQTDRQGTQYF	TGTGCCAGCAGCCAAACGGACAGACAAGGGACCCAGTACTTC
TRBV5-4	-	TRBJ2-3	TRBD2	CASKGLADADTQYF	TGTGCCAGCAAGGGACTAGCTGACGCAGATACGCAGTATTTT
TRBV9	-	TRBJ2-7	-	CASSQSSAGFYEQYF	TGTGCCAGCAGCCAATCTTCGGCGGGATTCTACGAGCAGTACTTC
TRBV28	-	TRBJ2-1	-	CASRLRGSNEQFF	TGTGCCAGCAGACTAAGGGGTTCCAATGAGCAGTTCTTC
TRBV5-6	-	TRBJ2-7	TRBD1	CAYSRFGQGAHEQYF	TGTGCCTACAGCAGGTTCGGGCAGGGGGCCCACGAGCAGTACTTC
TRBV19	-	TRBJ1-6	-	CASSIRGDFGNSPLHF	TGTGCCAGTAGTATACGCGGGGATTTCGGGAATTCACCCCTCCACTTT
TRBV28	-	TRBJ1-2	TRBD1	CATEGQGHGYTF	TGTGCCACCGAGGGACAGGGGCATGGCTACACCTTC
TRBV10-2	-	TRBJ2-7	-	CASSRVLHEQYF	TGCGCCAGCAGTCGGGTCCTCCACGAGCAGTACTTC
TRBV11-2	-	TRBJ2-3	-	CASSAGSQRYTDTQYF	TGTGCCAGCAGCGCAGGGTCCCAACGATACACAGATACGCAGTATTTT
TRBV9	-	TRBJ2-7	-	CASSPRSLGGEQYF	TGTGCCAGCAGCCCACGGAGTTTGGGAGGCGAGCAGTACTTC
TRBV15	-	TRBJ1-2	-	CATSRDRGFNYGYTF	TGTGCCACCAGCAGAGATCGGGGTTTTAACTATGGCTACACCTTC
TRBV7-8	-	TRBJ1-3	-	CASTPSRVAGNTIYF	TGTGCCAGCACCCCAAGCCGCGTAGCTGGAAACACCATATATTTT
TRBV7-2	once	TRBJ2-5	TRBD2	CVSSPGGLIQETQYF	TGTGTCAGCAGTCCGGGGGGGCTAATTCAAGAGACCCAGTACTTC
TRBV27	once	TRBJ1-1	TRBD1	CASRLTGGSLNTEAFF	TGTGCCAGCAGGCTGACAGGGGGCAGCTTGAACACTGAAGCTTTCTTT
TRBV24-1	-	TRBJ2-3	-	CAPSFPEGTQYF	TGTGCCCCCTCCTTCCCGGAGGGTACGCAGTATTTT
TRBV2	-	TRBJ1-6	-	CASSEARVSPLHF	TGTGCCAGCAGTGAAGCGCGGGTATCACCCCTCCACTTT
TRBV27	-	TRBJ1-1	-	CASSLRRGRFRAEAFF	TGTGCCAGCAGTTTAAGGCGGGGGAGATTCAGGGCAGAAGCTTTCTTT
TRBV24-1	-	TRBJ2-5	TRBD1	CATSDQPGQGAGAQYF	TGTGCCACCAGTGACCAACCGGGACAGGGGGCCGGGGCCCAGTACTTC
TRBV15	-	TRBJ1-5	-	CATIWEYSNQPQHF	TGTGCCACGATATGGGAGTACAGCAATCAGCCCCAGCATTTT
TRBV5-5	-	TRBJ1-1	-	CASSLGAMNTEAFF	TGTGCCAGCAGCTTGGGGGCCATGAACACTGAAGCTTTCTTT
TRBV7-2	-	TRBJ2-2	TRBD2	CASSLMAGGNTGELFF	TGTGCCAGCAGCTTAATGGCGGGGGGGAACACCGGGGAGCTGTTTTTT
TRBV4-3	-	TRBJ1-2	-	CASSQGSGDPLNYGYTF	TGCGCCAGCAGCCAAGGGTCAGGGGACCCACTTAACTATGGCTACACCTTC
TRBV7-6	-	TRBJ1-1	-	CASSFMSEEGSREAFF	TGTGCCAGCAGCTTCATGTCTGAGGAGGGGTCCAGGGAAGCTTTCTTT